Sequencing of this T cell receptor beta chain was carried out in a study of blood T cell repertoires in COVID-19. Across the whole study: Both acute and convalescent COVID-19 samples were obtained from the United States, Italy and Spain.

This CDR3 comprises 14 residues. The V gene's germline CDR1 is SEHNR and CDR2 FQNEAQ (reference sequence). V was clipped by 4 bases and J by 6 bases, with 13 bases between them. Source study methods: For nucleated cells, counts were estimated from reference gene primer amplification. TCRdb's copy holds only in-frame clones and misses some; the assay was immunoSEQ multiplex PCR. V and J calls plus clone size are reproduced from that table; the DNA served to infer D and trimming. This sample has about 180,000 clones, with about 88% found just once. Study members were between 18 and 89 years old and lived in approximately 25 US regions.

The sequencing sample was made of PBMCs or T cells enriched from blood (not recorded which). The gene calls are TRBV7-9 and TRBJ1-5, with TRBD1 as a possible D gene (6 bases). This sequence originates from a middle-aged woman with acute COVID-19. The CDR3: CASSSGGLAQPQHF. DNA for the CDR3: TGTGCCAGCAGCTCTGGGGGCTTAGCTCAGCCCCAGCATTTT. The full variable domain, rest sourced from reference TRBV7-9 and TRBJ1-5, is DTGVSQNPRHKITKRGQNVTFRCDPISEHNRLYWYRQTLGQGPEFLTYFQNEAQLEKSRLLSDRFSAERPKGSFSTLEIQRTEQGDSAMYLCASSSGGLAQPQHFGDGTRLSIL.